This T cell receptor beta chain was identified during a study of T cell changes during pregnancy in multiple sclerosis. Method: immunoSEQ multiplex PCR; TCRdb's copy keeps in-frame clones and lacks some. In the table there are 40,000 to 45,000 clones, about 92% of which are singletons. This receptor was identified in a female donor with multiple sclerosis, enrolled in a pregnancy study. Here the sequenced sample was CD4+ T cells from peripheral blood mononuclear cells, taken in the third trimester of pregnancy.

CDR3 protein: CASSYRTGDEKLFF. The CDR3 coding sequence is TGTGCCAGCAGTTACCGGACAGGGGATGAAAAACTGTTTTTT. The chain is built from TRBV6-5 and TRBJ1-4; TRBD1 aligns across 9 bases. Germline V gives CDR1 MNHEY, CDR2 SVGAGI. This CDR3 is built from 14 residues. The J segment lost 6 bases and the V segment lost 2 bases, leaving 1 base of the junction unmatched.